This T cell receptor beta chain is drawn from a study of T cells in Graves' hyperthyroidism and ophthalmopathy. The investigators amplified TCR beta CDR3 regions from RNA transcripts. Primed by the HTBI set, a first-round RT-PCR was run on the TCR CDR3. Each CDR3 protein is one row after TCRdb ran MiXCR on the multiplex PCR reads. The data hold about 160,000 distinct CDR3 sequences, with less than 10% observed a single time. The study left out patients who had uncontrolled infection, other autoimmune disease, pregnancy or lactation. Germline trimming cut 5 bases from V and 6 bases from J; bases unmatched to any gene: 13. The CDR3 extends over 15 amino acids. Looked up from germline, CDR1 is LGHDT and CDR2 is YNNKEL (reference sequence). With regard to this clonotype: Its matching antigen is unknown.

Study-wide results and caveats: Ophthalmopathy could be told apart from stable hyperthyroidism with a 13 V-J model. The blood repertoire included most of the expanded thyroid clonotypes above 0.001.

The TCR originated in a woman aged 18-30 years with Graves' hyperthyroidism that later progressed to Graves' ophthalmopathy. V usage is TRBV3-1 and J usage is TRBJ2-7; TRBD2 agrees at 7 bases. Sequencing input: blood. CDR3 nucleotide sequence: TGTGCCAGCAGCGAATCGAGCGGGGTAGCAGGCGAGCAGTACTTC. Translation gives CASSESSGVAGEQYF.